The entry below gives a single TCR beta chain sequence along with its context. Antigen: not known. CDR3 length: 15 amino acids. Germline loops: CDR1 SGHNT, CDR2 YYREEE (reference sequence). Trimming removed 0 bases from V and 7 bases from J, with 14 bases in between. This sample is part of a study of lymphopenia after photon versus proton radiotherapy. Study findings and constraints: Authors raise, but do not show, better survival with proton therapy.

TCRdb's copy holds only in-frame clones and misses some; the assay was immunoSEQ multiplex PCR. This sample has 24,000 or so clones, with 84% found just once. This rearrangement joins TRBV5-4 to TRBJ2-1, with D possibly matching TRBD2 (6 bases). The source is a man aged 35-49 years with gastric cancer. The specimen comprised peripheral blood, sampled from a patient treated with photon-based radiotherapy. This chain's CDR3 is CASSLEPGRLNEQFF. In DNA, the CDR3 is TGTGCCAGCAGCTTGGAGCCAGGGAGGTTAAATGAGCAGTTCTTC.